This TCR beta chain was obtained from a study of a mutant IDH1 vaccine in newly diagnosed glioma. This clone was detected only a few times. Stated time point: baseline, week 1 (first vaccination visit). Treatment indicated: pre-vaccination baseline after standard-of-care therapy. The data were produced by immunoSEQ multiplex PCR, yet TCRdb's version contains in-frame clones alone and is incomplete. The repertoire includes about 54,000 clones, approximately 78% of them detected once, and nearly 20% sits in the top ten. Trimming took 1 base from V and 5 from J, leaving 5 bases between them. Germline V gene lookup returns CDR1 SQVTM and CDR2 ANQGSEA. CDR3 length equals 11 residues.

V is TRBV29-1 and J is TRBJ1-2; D remains unclear. The sequence came from a man between 18 and 29 years old with glioma. This material consisted of PBMCs, taken from a glioma patient treated with radiotherapy, temozolomide or both. The CDR3 here is CSVEVPYGYTF. The CDR3 DNA is TGCAGCGTTGAAGTACCTTATGGCTACACCTTC.